This T cell receptor (beta chain) came from a study of T-cell memory formation after mild COVID-19. Germline CDR1 is MNHEY and CDR2 is SVGAGI. V gave up 5 bases and J gave up 5 bases; unmatched junction bases: 15. The CDR3 spans 17 residues. Constant-segment primers were used for 5'RACE, and the resulting TCR alpha and TCR beta cDNA libraries carried sample barcodes and UMIs. Using its own MiXCR run on the 5' RACE reads, TCRdb lists one record per CDR3 protein. Of about 260,000 distinct CDR3 sequences listed, 16% are singletons. The sequencing sample was made of PBMCs or a T cell subset sorted from them (not recorded which). This TCR came from a man between 18 and 29 years old who had mild COVID-19 (a few samples of this study predate the infection). Cell type and time point are not known. This chain links TRBV6-5 with TRBJ2-5; 9 nucleotides line up with TRBD2. The CDR3 bases are TGTGCCAGCAGTCTCGTTTTGGCGGGGGGGAAAGCGGAGACCCAGTACTTC. Its protein product is CASSLVLAGGKAETQYF.